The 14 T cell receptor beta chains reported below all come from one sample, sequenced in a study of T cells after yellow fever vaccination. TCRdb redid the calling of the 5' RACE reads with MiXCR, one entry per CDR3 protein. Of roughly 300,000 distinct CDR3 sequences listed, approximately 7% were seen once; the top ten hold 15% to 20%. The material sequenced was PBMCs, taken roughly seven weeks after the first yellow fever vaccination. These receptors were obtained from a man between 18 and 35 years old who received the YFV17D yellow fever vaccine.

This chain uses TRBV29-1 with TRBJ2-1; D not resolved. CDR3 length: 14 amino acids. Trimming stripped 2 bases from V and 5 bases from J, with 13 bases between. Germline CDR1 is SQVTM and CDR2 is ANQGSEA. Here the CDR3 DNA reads TGCAGCGTTGAACCCCGACTCAGAAACAATGAGCAGTTCTTC. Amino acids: CSVEPRLRNNEQFF.

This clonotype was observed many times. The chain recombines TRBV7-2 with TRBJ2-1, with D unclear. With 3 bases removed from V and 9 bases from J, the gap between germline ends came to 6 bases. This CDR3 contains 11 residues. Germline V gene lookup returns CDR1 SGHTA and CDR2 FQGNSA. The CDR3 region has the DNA TGTGCCAGCAGCTTCTATTCTGAGCAGTTCTTC. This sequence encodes CASSFYSEQFF. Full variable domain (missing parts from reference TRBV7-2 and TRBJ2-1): GAGVSQSPSNKVTEKGKDVELRCDPISGHTALYWYRQSLGQGLEFLIYFQGNSAPDKSGLPSDRFSAERTGGSVSTLTIQRTQQEDSAVYLCASSFYSEQFFGPGTRLTVL.

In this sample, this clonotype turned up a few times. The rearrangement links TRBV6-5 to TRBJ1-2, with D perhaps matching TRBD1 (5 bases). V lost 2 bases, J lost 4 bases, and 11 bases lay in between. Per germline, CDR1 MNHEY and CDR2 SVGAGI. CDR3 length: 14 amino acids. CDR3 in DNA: TGTGCCAGCAGTTACGGTGGTCAGGGCTATGGCTACACCTTC. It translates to CASSYGGQGYGYTF.

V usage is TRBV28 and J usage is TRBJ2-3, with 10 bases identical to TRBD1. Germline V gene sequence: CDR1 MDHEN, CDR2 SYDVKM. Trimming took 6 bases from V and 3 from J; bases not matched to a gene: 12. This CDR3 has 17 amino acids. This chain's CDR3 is CASRPRQGATFTDTQYF. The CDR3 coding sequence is TGTGCCAGCAGACCCAGACAGGGGGCGACGTTTACAGATACGCAGTATTTT.

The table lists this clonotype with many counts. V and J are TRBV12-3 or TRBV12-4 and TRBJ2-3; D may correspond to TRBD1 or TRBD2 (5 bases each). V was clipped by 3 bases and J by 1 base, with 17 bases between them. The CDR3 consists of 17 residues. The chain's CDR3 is CASSFFSMGVGTDTQYF. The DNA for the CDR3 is TGTGCCAGCAGTTTTTTCTCTATGGGGGTTGGCACAGATACGCAGTATTTT.

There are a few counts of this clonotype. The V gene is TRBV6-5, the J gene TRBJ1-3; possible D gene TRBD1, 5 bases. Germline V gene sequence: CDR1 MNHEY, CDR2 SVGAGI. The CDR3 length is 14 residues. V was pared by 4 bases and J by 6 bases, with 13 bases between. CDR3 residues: CASSFSQGENTIYF. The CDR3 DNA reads TGTGCCAGCAGTTTTTCGCAGGGCGAAAACACCATATATTTT.

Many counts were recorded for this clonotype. CDR3 coding DNA: TGTGCCAGCAGGACAGGGTACAATGAGCAGTTCTTC. Translated: CASRTGYNEQFF. The chain is built from TRBV12-3 or TRBV12-4 and TRBJ2-1; 7 positions agree with TRBD1. The CDR3 spans 12 residues. V gave up 6 bases and J gave up 4 bases; unmatched junction bases: 0.

The CDR3 bases are TGTGCCAGCAGCCAAAGGGAAGACCGACTCCACGAGCAGTACTTC. It translates to CASSQREDRLHEQYF. The genes are TRBV3-1 and TRBJ2-7; D ambiguous. The V gene lost 2 bases and the J gene lost 5 bases, with 16 bases spanning the gap. CDR3 size: 15 residues. Germline V gives CDR1 LGHDT, CDR2 YNNKEL (reference sequence).

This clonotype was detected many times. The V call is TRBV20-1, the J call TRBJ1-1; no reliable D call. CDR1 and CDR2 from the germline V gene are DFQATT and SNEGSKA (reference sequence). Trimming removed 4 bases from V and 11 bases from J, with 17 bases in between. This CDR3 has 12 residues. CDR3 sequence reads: CSANLFAPGAFF. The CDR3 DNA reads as TGCAGTGCTAATCTATTTGCACCCGGCGCTTTCTTT.

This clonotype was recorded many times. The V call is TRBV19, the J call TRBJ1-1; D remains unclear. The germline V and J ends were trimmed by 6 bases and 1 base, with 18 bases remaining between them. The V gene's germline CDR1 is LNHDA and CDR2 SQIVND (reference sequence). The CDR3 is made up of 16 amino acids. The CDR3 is CASSPIVVRENTEAFF. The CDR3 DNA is TGTGCCAGTAGCCCCATAGTGGTCCGGGAGAACACTGAAGCTTTCTTT.

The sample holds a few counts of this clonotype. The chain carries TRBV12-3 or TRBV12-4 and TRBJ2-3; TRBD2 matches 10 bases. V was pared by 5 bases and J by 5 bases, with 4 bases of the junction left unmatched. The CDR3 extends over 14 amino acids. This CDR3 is CASSPSGGRDTQYF. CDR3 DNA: TGTGCCAGCAGTCCTAGCGGGGGTAGAGATACGCAGTATTTT.

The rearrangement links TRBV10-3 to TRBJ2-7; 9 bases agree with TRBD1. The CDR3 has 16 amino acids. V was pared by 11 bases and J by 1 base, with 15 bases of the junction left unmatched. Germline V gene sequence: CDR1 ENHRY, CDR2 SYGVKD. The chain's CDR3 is CAAGGGQGRPSYEQYF. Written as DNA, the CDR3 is TGTGCCGCAGGGGGAGGACAGGGGCGTCCATCCTACGAGCAGTACTTC.

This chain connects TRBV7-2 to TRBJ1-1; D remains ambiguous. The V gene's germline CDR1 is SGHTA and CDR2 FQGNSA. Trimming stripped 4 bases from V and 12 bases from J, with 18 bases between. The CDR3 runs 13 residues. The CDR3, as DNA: TGTGCCAGCAGCTCAGCCGAGGGTGTGGACTCTTTCTTT. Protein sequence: CASSSAEGVDSFF. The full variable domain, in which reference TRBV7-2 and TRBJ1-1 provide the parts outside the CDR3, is GAGVSQSPSNKVTEKGKDVELRCDPISGHTALYWYRQSLGQGLEFLIYFQGNSAPDKSGLPSDRFSAERTGGSVSTLTIQRTQQEDSAVYLCASSSAEGVDSFFGQGTRLTVV.

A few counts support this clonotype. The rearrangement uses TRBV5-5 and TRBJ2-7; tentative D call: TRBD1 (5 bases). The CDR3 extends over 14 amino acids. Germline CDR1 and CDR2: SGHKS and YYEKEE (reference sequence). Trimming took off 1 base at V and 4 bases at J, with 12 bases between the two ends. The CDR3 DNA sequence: TGTGCCAGCAGCTTGTCGACAGAATCTTACGAGCAGTACTTC. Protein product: CASSLSTESYEQYF.